This TCR beta chain emerged from a study of blood T cell repertoires in COVID-19. In the original workflow: Scientists estimated how many nucleated cells there were by amplifying reference gene primers. Sequencing was performed with immunoSEQ multiplex PCR; in TCRdb, only in-frame clones are kept and a portion is missing. Clone size and the V and J calls come from that table; the DNA yielded D and trimming. Seen here are approximately 310,000 clones, roughly 84% observed once, and the top ten hold 1%. With 2 bases clipped from V and 5 bases from J, the junction kept 5 bases outside the gene matches. CDR3 length: 14 amino acids. Germline CDR1 MNHNY, CDR2 SVGAGI (reference sequence).

The V and J genes are TRBV6-6 and TRBJ2-7; 8 bases fit TRBD2. The sequenced sample consisted of peripheral blood. The receptor's source is a man aged 45 to 65 with active or convalescent COVID-19. CDR3 sequence: CASSYDGRGHEQYF. The CDR3 coding sequence is TGTGCCAGCAGTTACGACGGGAGGGGTCACGAGCAGTACTTC.